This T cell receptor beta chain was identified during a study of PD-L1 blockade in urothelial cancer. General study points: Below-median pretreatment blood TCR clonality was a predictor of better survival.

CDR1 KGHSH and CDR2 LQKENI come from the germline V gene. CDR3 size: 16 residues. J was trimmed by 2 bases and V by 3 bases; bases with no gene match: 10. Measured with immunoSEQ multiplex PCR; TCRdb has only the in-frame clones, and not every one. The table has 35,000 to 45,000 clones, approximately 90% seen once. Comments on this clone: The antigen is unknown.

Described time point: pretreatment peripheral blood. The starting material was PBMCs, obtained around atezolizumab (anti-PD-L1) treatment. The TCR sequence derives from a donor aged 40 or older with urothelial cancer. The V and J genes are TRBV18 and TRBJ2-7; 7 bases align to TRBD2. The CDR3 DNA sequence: TGTGCCAGCTCACCGCTTCGGGTGGCGGGGGCCTACGAGCAGTACTTC. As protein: CASSPLRVAGAYEQYF.